This TCR beta chain was sequenced in a study of CD8 T cells in Susac syndrome. From blood CD8+ and CD4+ T cells, TCR beta sequences were generated. Controls comprised healthy donors matched for age and sex. Germline V lookup: CDR1 DFQATT, CDR2 SNEGSKA (reference sequence). The CDR3 totals 13 residues. Trimming removed 4 bases from V and 0 bases from J, with 9 bases in between. cDNA came from around 0.5 to 1 ug RNA primed by random hexamers. MiXCR was run by TCRdb on the immunoSEQ multiplex PCR reads, yielding one entry per CDR3 protein. The sample has under 200,000 distinct CDR3 sequences, roughly 94% seen once.

This chain joins TRBV20-1 and TRBJ1-2, with D hard to call. Material for sequencing was CD4+ T cells from PBMCs. The clonotype comes from a human donor in good health. The CDR3 here is CSAMLGANYGYTF. CDR3 sequence (DNA): TGCAGTGCTATGCTTGGTGCTAACTATGGCTACACCTTC.